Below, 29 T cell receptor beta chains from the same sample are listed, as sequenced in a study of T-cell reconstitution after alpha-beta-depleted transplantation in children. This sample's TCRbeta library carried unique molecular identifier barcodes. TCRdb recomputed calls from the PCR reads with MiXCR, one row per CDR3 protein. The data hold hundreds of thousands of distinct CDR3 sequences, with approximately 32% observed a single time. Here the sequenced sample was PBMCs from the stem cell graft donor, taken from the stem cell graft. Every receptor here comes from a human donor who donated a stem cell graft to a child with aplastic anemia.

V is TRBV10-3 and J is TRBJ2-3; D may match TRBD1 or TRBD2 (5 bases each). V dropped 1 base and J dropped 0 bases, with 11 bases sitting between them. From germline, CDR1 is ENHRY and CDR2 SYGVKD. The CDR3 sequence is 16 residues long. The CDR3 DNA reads TGTGCCATCAGTGAGTTAGGGGAGCCTAGCACAGATACGCAGTATTTT. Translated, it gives CAISELGEPSTDTQYF.

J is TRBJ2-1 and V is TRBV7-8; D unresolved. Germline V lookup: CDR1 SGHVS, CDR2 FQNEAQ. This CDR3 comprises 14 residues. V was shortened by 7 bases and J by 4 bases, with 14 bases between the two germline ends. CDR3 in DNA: TGTGCCAGCACCTTGGGCGGAAAATACAATGAGCAGTTCTTC. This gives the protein CASTLGGKYNEQFF.

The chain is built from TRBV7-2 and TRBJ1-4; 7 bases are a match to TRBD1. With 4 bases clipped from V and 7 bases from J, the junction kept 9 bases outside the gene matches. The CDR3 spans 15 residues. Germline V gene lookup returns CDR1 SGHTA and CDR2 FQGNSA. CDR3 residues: CASSSIWRGPEKLFF. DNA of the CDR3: TGTGCCAGCAGCTCCATCTGGAGGGGGCCTGAAAAACTGTTTTTT.

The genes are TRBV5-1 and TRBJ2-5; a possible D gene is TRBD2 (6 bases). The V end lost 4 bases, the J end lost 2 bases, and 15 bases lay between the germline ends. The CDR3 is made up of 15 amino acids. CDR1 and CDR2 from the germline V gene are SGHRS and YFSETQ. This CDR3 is CASSVEPGLQETQYF. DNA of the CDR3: TGCGCCAGCAGCGTCGAACCGGGACTTCAAGAGACCCAGTACTTC. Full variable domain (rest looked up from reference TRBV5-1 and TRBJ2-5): KAGVTQTPRYLIKTRGQQVTLSCSPISGHRSVSWYQQTPGQGLQFLFEYFSETQRNKGNFPGRFSGRQFSNSRSEMNVSTLELGDSALYLCASSVEPGLQETQYFGPGTRLLVL.

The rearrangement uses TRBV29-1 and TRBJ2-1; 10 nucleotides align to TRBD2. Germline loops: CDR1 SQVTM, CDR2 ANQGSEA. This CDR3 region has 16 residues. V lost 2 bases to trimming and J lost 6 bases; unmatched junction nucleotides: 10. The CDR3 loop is CSVEKRALAGFNEQFF. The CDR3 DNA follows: TGCAGCGTTGAAAAGAGGGCACTAGCGGGGTTCAATGAGCAGTTCTTC.

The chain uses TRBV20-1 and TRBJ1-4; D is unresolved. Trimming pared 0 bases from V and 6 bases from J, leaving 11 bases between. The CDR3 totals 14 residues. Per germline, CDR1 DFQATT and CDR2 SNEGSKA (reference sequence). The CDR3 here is CSARDEVADEKLFF. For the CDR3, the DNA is TGCAGTGCTAGAGATGAGGTGGCTGATGAAAAACTGTTTTTT.

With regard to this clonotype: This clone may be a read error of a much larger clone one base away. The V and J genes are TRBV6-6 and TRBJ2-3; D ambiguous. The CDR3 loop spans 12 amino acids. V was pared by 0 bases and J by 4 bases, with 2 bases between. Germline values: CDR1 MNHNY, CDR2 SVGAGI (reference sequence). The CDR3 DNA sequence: TGTGCCAGCAGTTACTCGTCAGATACGCAGTATTTT. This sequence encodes CASSYSSDTQYF.

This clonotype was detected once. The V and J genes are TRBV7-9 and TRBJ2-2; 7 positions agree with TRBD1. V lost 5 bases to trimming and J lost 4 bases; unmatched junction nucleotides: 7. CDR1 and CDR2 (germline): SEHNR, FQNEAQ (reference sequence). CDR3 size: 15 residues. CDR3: CASSPPTGPTGELFF. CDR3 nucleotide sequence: TGTGCCAGCAGCCCTCCGACAGGGCCCACCGGGGAGCTGTTTTTT.

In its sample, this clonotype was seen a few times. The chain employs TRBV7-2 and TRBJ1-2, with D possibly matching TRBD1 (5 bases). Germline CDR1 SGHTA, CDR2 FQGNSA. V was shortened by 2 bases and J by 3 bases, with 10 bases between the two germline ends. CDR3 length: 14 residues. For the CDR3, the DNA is TGTGCCAGCAGCTTATACGACAGCTACTATGGCTACACCTTC. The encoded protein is CASSLYDSYYGYTF.

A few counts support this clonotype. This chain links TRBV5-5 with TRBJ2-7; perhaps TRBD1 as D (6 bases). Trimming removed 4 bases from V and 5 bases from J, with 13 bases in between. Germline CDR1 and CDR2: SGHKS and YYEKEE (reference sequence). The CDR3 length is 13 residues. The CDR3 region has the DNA TGTGCCAGCAGCATCTCAGGACAGAACGAGCAGTACTTC. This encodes CASSISGQNEQYF.

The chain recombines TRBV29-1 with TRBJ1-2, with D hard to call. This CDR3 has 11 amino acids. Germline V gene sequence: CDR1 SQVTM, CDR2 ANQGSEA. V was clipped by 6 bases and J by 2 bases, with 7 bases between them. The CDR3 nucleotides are TGCAGCGTCGCAGAGAACTATGGCTACACCTTC. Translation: CSVAENYGYTF.

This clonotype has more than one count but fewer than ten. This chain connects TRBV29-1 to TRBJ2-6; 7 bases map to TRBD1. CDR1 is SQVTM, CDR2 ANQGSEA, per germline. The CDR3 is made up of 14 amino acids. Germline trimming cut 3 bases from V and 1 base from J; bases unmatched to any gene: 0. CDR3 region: CSVEDRSGANVLTF. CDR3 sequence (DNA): TGCAGCGTTGAGGACAGGTCTGGGGCCAACGTCCTGACTTTC.

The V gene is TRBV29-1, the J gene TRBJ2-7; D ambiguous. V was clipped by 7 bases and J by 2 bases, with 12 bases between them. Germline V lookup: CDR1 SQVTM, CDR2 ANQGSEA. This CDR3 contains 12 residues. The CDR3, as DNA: TGCAGCGCCAGGAGTAACGCCTACGAGCAGTACTTC. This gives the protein CSARSNAYEQYF.

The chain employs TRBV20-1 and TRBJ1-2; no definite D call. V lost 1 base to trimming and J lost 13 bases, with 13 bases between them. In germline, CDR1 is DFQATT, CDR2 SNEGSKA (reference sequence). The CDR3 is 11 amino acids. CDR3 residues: CSARAGRGFTF. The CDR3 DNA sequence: TGCAGTGCTAGAGCAGGACGGGGATTCACCTTC.

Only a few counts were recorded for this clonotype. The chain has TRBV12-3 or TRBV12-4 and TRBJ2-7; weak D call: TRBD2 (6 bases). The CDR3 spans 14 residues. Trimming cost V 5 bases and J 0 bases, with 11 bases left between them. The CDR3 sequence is CASSPGLSSYEQYV. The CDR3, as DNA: TGTGCCAGCAGTCCAGGACTAAGCTCCTACGAGCAGTACGTC.

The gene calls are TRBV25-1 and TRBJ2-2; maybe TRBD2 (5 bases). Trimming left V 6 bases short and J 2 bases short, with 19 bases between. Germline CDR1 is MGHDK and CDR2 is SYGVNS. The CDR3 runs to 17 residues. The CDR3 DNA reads TGTGCCAGCAGCGCCACTTGGGCGGGCCGAAACACCGGGGAGCTGTTTTTT. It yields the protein CASSATWAGRNTGELFF.

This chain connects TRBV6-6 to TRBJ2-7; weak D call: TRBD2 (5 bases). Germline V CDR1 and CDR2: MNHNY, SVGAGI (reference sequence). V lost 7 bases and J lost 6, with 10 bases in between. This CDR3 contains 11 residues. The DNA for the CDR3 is TGTGCCAGCACCTCCGGGGTCGAGCAGTACTTC. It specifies CASTSGVEQYF.

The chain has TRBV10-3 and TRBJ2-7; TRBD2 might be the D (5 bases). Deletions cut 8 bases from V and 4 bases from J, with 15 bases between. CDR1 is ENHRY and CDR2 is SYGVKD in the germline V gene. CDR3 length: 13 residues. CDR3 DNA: TGTGCCATCCGAGGAAACTCGGGATACGAGCAGTACTTC. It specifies CAIRGNSGYEQYF.

CDR3 nucleotides: TGTGCCAGCAGTCGGGGGGGGCTCACAGATACGCAGTATTTT. Translation: CASSRGGLTDTQYF. J is TRBJ2-3 and V is TRBV28, with 8 bases identical to TRBD2. Germline CDR1 reads MDHEN; CDR2 reads SYDVKM. The CDR3 is made up of 14 amino acids. Trimming cost V 5 bases and J 2 bases; bases outside gene matches: 3.

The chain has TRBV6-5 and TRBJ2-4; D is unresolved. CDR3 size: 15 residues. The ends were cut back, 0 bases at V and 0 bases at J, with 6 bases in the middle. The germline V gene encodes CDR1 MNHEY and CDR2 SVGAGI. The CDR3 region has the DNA TGTGCCAGCAGTTACTCGATAGGAGCCAAAAACATTCAGTACTTC. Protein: CASSYSIGAKNIQYF.

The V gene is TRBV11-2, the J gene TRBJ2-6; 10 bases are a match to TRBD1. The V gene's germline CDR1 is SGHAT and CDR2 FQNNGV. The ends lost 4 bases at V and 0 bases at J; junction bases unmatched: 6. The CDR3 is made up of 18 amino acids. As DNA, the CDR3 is TGTGCCAGCAGCTCCGGGACAGGGGCCTCCTCTGGGGCCAACGTCCTGACTTTC. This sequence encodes CASSSGTGASSGANVLTF.

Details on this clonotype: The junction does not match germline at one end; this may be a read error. The CDR3 coding sequence is TGCGCCAGCAGCGAAGACCATCGAGACTATGGCTACACCTTC. Its translation: CASSEDHRDYGYTF. The chain carries TRBV4-3 and TRBJ1-2; no firm D call. The CDR3 is 14 amino acids. Germline V gene lookup returns CDR1 LGHNA and CDR2 YSLEER.

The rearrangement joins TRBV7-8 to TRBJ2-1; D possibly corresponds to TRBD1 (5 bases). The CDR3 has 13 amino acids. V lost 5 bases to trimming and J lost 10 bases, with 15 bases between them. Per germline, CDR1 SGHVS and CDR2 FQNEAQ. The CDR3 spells CASSPNARQEQFF. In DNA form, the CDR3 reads TGTGCCAGCAGCCCAAACGCTAGACAGGAGCAGTTCTTC.

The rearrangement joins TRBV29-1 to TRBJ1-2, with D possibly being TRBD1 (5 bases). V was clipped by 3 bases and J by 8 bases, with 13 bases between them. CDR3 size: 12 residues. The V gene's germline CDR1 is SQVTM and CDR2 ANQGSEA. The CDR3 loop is CSVDRAEGGYTF. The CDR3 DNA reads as TGCAGCGTTGACAGGGCAGAGGGGGGCTACACCTTC. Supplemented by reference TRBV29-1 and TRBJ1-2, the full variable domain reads SAVISQKPSRDICQRGTSLTIQCQVDSQVTMMFWYRQQPGQSLTLIATANQGSEATYESGFVIDKFPISRPNLTFSTLTVSNMSPEDSSIYLCSVDRAEGGYTFGSGTRLTVV.

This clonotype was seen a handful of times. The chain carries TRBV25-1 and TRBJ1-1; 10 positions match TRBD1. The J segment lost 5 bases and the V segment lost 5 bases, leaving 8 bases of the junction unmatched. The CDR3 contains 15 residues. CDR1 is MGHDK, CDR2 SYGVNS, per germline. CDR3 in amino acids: CASSLTGGGGTEAFF. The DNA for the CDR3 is TGTGCCAGCAGTTTGACAGGGGGCGGAGGGACTGAAGCTTTCTTT.

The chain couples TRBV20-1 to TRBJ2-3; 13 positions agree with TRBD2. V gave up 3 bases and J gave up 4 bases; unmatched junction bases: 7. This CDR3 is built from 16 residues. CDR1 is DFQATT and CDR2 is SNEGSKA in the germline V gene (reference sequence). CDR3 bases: TGCAGTGCTAGGGGGTTACTAGCGGGAGGGTCAGATACGCAGTATTTT. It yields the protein CSARGLLAGGSDTQYF.

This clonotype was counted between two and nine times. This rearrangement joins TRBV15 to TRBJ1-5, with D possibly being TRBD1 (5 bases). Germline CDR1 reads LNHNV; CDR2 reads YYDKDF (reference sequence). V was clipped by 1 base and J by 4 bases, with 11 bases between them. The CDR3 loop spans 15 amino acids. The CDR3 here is CATSRVTGENQPQHF. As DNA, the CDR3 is TGTGCCACCAGCAGAGTAACAGGCGAGAATCAGCCCCAGCATTTT.

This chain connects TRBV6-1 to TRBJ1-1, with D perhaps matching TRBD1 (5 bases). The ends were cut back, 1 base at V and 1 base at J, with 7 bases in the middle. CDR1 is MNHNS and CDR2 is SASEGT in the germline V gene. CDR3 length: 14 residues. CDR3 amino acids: CASSEDRRNTEAFF. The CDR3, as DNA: TGTGCCAGCAGTGAAGACAGGCGGAACACTGAAGCTTTCTTT.

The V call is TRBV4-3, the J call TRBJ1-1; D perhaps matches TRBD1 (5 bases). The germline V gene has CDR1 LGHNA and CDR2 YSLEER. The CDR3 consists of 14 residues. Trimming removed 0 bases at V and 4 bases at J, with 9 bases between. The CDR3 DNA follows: TGCGCCAGCAGCCAAGATGAGGGGTTCACTGAAGCTTTCTTT. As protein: CASSQDEGFTEAFF.